These T cell receptor beta chains were read from a single sample in a study of human T cells and chemical hapten exposure. TCRdb used MiXCR to reprocess the RACE reads, holding one entry per CDR3 protein. The sample holds roughly 34,000 distinct CDR3 sequences, about 9.4% seen once. Sequenced here: whole blood, sampled in connection with sensitization to the hapten diphenylcyclopropenone (DPC). The receptors shown here come from a man over 45 with alopecia areata. Some clones in this sample may be carry-over from other donors' samples. The CDR3 runs from the conserved cysteine through the conserved F or W. D genes are given only for firm matches. Only part of the rows carry a size: once, few, many, or a class if the clone is expanded.

d_call	j_call	clone_size	cdr3_length	v_call	cdr3_nt	cdr3_aa
-	TRBJ2-2	medium-sized	14	TRBV7-9	TGTGCCAGCAGCTTTTACATGAACACCGGGGAGCTGTTTTTT	CASSFYMNTGELFF
-	TRBJ2-7	many	15	TRBV19	TGTGCCAGTAGTACCCTCTGGGGAAGCTCCTACGAGCAGTACTTC	CASSTLWGSSYEQYF
-	TRBJ1-6	-	15	TRBV6-6	TGTGCCAGCAGCCAGGGGTTTTCCTATAATTCACCCCTCCACTTT	CASSQGFSYNSPLHF
-	TRBJ1-2	few	12	TRBV6-1	TGTGCCAGCAGTGAAGCATTCGGCGGCTACACCTTC	CASSEAFGGYTF
-	TRBJ2-2	few	11	TRBV5-1	TGCGCCAGCAAGAACACCGGGGAGCTGTTTTTT	CASKNTGELFF
TRBD1	TRBJ2-1	large	16	TRBV25-1	TGTGCCAGCAGTGATTCGGTGGACAGGGCAAACGGTGAGCAGTTCTTC	CASSDSVDRANGEQFF
-	TRBJ2-1	-	13	TRBV28	TGTGCCAGCAGGCCAGAGGTCTCGGCGGGGCAGTTCTTC	CASRPEVSAGQFF
-	TRBJ2-3	many	13	TRBV6-6	TGTGCCACCCGACTCGCGAACACAGATACGCAGTATTTT	CATRLANTDTQYF
-	TRBJ2-4	-	14	TRBV2	TGTGCCAGCAGTGAAATGGACCGCAAAAACATTCAGTACTTC	CASSEMDRKNIQYF
-	TRBJ2-5	many	13	TRBV11-3	TGTGCCAGCAGCTTACCGGGACTAGAGACCCAGTACTTC	CASSLPGLETQYF
-	TRBJ1-1	many	13	TRBV29-1	TGCAGCGTTCTGAGGGGAAGGGGCACTGAAGCTTTCTTT	CSVLRGRGTEAFF
TRBD1	TRBJ1-1	many	12	TRBV29-1	TGCAGCGGTGGACGACAGGGGGCGGTGGCTTTCTTT	CSGGRQGAVAFF
-	TRBJ1-1	many	13	TRBV10-3	TGTGCCATCGTCGGCGAACCGAACACTGAAGCTTTCTTT	CAIVGEPNTEAFF
-	TRBJ2-1	few	13	TRBV9	TGTGCCAGCAGCGTAGCTACGGGGAATGAGCAGTTCTTC	CASSVATGNEQFF
TRBD1	TRBJ2-7	few	15	TRBV20-1	TGCAGTGCTAGAGATCCCGGACAGGGGGCCTACGAGCAGTACTTC	CSARDPGQGAYEQYF
-	TRBJ2-7	many	11	TRBV6-5	TGTGCCAGCAGCAGGCTAGACGAGCAGTACTTC	CASSRLDEQYF
TRBD2	TRBJ2-7	few	15	TRBV5-1	TGCGCCAGCAGCTTGGGGAGCGGGAGGGAGGACGAGCAGTACTTC	CASSLGSGREDEQYF
-	TRBJ2-7	few	14	TRBV6-6	TGTGCCAGCACAAAACCCGGACAGCTTTACGAGCAGTACTTC	CASTKPGQLYEQYF
TRBD1	TRBJ1-2	-	13	TRBV10-2	TGCGCCAGCAGTCACACAGGGGACTATGGCTACACCTTC	CASSHTGDYGYTF
-	TRBJ2-1	-	14	TRBV27	TGTGCCAGCAAACCCGGTTTCTCCTACAATGAGCAGTTCTTC	CASKPGFSYNEQFF
-	TRBJ2-3	-	12	TRBV7-9	TGTGCCAGCAGCGATGTTCCAGATACGCAGTATTTT	CASSDVPDTQYF
-	TRBJ2-7	medium-sized	14	TRBV10-2	TGCGCCAGCAGTGAGGGAATGCTCTCCTACGAGCAGTACTTC	CASSEGMLSYEQYF
TRBD1	TRBJ2-2	once	16	TRBV10-3	TGTGCCCTAGGGGAAGGGGGCGACGGGCAAACCGGGGAGCTGTTTTTT	CALGEGGDGQTGELFF
TRBD1	TRBJ1-1	-	15	TRBV12-3/TRBV12-4	TGTGCCAGCAGTCTTGAGGGGGCAGGAAACACTGAAGCTTTCTTT	CASSLEGAGNTEAFF
-	TRBJ2-3	few	11	TRBV29-1	TGCAGCGTTGTCAGCACAGATACGCAGTATTTT	CSVVSTDTQYF
TRBD1	TRBJ1-5	few	13	TRBV12-3/TRBV12-4	TGTGCCAGCCAGGGACAGAGGAATCAGCCCCAGCATTTT	CASQGQRNQPQHF
-	TRBJ2-7	many	13	TRBV7-3	TGTGCCAGCAGCTTGGCACGGGGCTACGAGCAGTACTTC	CASSLARGYEQYF
-	TRBJ2-7	few	15	TRBV7-2	TGTGCCAGCAGCTTAGCGGTTGGGTTGATCCACGAGCAGTACTTC	CASSLAVGLIHEQYF
-	TRBJ1-5	few	16	TRBV28	TGTGCCAGCAGTTTTGGGGCGACAGCTGGCAATCAGCCCCAGCATTTT	CASSFGATAGNQPQHF
-	TRBJ1-2	many	13	TRBV18	TGTGCCAGCAATTCAGGGCTCGGCTATGGCTACACCTTC	CASNSGLGYGYTF
TRBD2	TRBJ2-3	many	16	TRBV28	TGTGCCAGCAGATCAACTAGCGGGAGATCGGGAGATACGCAGTATTTT	CASRSTSGRSGDTQYF
TRBD2	TRBJ2-7	-	15	TRBV28	TGTGCCAGCAGTACTTTAGCGGGGACCTCCTACGAGCAGTACTTC	CASSTLAGTSYEQYF
TRBD2	TRBJ2-7	-	15	TRBV4-3	TGCGCCAGCAGCCAAGAACAGACTAGCGGGGGTGAGCAGTACTTC	CASSQEQTSGGEQYF
-	TRBJ2-3	-	15	TRBV18	TGTGCCAGCTCACCTCAACAGGGAGGGACAGATACGCAGTATTTT	CASSPQQGGTDTQYF
-	TRBJ2-7	-	12	TRBV28	TGTGCGGGGGGGGCGCGATATGGGGAGCAGTACTTC	CAGGARYGEQYF
TRBD2	TRBJ2-3	many	16	TRBV6-5	TGTGCCAGCAGACGATCACTAGCGGCCGACACAGATACGCAGTATTTT	CASRRSLAADTDTQYF
-	TRBJ2-2	few	12	TRBV28	TGTGCCACCCCCGGGACCTCTGGGGAGCTGTTTTTT	CATPGTSGELFF
-	TRBJ1-2	few	11	TRBV28	TGTGCCAGTACAGGGATCCGCGGCTACACCTTC	CASTGIRGYTF
TRBD1	TRBJ2-7	few	13	TRBV28	TGTGCCAGCAGCTTGGACAGGGTATACGAGCAGTACTTC	CASSLDRVYEQYF
TRBD1	TRBJ1-4	few	16	TRBV11-2	TGTGCCAGCAGGACCCGGACCGGGACAGGGACTGAAAAACTGTTTTTT	CASRTRTGTGTEKLFF
TRBD2	TRBJ2-7	few	15	TRBV19	TGTGCCAGTAGTACAGGACTAGCGGCCACCTACGAGCAGTACTTC	CASSTGLAATYEQYF
TRBD1	TRBJ2-6	many	17	TRBV28	TGTGCCAGCAGCCGACAGGGGCTTGGCTCTGGGGCCAACGTCCTGACTTTC	CASSRQGLGSGANVLTF
TRBD2	TRBJ2-7	many	14	TRBV29-1	TGCAGCGTGAGGAAAAAGCGGGAGATTAACGAGCAGTACTTC	CSVRKKREINEQYF
TRBD2	TRBJ2-7	many	16	TRBV28	TGTGCCAGCTGCCCTAGCGGGAGGGGGGGAACCTACGAGCAGTACTTC	CASCPSGRGGTYEQYF
-	TRBJ1-1	-	11	TRBV11-2	TGTGCCAGCGGGGGGACTGCTGAAGCTTTCTTT	CASGGTAEAFF
-	TRBJ1-1	few	14	TRBV5-1	TGCGCCAGCACCAGCGGAGGGTGGGGATCTGAAGCTTTCTTT	CASTSGGWGSEAFF
-	TRBJ2-3	many	16	TRBV4-1	TGCGCCAGCAGCCAAGGCGGCCGAAACGGGGGACTTACGCAGTATTTT	CASSQGGRNGGLTQYF
-	TRBJ1-4	few	15	TRBV28	TGTGCCAGCAGTTCCCTGGGAAGGGGGAGAGAAAAACTGTTTTTT	CASSSLGRGREKLFF
-	TRBJ2-1	few	19	TRBV6-5	TGTGCCAGCAGTTCACGACTAGGGGGGGGAACAGTGAATTACAATGAGCAGTTCTTC	CASSSRLGGGTVNYNEQFF
-	TRBJ2-7	many	12	TRBV12-3/TRBV12-4	TGTGCCAGCAGCTACCTCCCCTACGAGCAGTACTTC	CASSYLPYEQYF
-	TRBJ2-1	many	15	TRBV3-1	TGTGCCAGCAGCCGTTTATTCCGTGGGTACAATGAGCAGTTCTTC	CASSRLFRGYNEQFF
-	TRBJ1-5	many	15	TRBV24-1	TGTGCCACCAGTGACCGGACGAGCGGCAATCAGCCCCAGCATTTT	CATSDRTSGNQPQHF